This TCR beta chain stems from a study of shared clonotypes between healthy human individuals. For each subset, genomic DNA was distributed in equal portions over several immunoSEQ plates. The DNA input per sorted-subset replicate PCR was roughly 0.2 ug, corresponding to some 30,000 T cell genomes. TCRdb's copy holds only in-frame clones and misses some; the assay was immunoSEQ multiplex PCR. The sample has 2,500,000 or so clones, 93% seen once; the top ten hold around 0.4%. CD4+ cells yielded CD45RA+ naive and CD45RA-negative memory subsets. CDR1 SGHNT and CDR2 YYREEE come from the germline V gene (reference sequence). The CDR3 spans 16 residues. V gave up 4 bases and J gave up 5 bases; unmatched junction bases: 13.

The sequenced sample was naive CD4+ T cells from PBMCs. The subset denotes: CD45RA+ positively selected. The chain has TRBV5-4 and TRBJ1-2, with 8 bases identical to TRBD1. The sequence was obtained from a man between 18 and 35 years old in good health. Some clones in this sample may be carry-over from other donors' samples. The CDR3 DNA sequence: TGTGCCAGCAGCGACATGGTTTGGACAGGGAATTATGGCTACACCTTC. Translating gives CASSDMVWTGNYGYTF.